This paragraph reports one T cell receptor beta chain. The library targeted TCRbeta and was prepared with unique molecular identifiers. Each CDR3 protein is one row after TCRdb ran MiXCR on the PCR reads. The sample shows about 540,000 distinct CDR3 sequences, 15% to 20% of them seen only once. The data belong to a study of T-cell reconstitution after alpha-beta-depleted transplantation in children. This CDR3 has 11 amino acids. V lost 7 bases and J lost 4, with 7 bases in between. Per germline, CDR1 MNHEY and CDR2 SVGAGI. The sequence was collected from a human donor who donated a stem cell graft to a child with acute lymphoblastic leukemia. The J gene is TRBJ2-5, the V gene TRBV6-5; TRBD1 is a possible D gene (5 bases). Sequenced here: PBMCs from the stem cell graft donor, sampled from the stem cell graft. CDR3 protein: CASMQGETQYF. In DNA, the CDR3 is TGTGCCAGCATGCAGGGAGAGACCCAGTACTTC.